This T cell receptor beta chain appears in the sequencing data of a study of regulatory T cells in long-lasting Graves disease. Findings and limits, study-wide: Under persistent disease, TRBV28, TRBJ1-2 and TRBJ2-5 were used preferentially.

In germline, CDR1 is MDHEN, CDR2 SYDVKM. The V end lost 4 bases, the J end lost 3 bases, and 15 bases lay between the germline ends. The CDR3 runs 15 residues. Sequencing libraries for TCR beta were prepared with iRepertoire HTBI primers and Arm-PCR of CDR3 regions. TCRdb fed the multiplex PCR reads into MiXCR, producing one record per CDR3 protein. The sample has fewer than 550,000 distinct CDR3 sequences, about 17% seen once. Indicated time point: newly diagnosed GD, antithyroid drugs for less than 3 months. After RNA was extracted from PBMCs, the TCR library was made from it. Details on this clonotype: What it binds is not known.

These data are also associated with another study on T cells in Graves' hyperthyroidism and ophthalmopathy. As that report states: HTBI primers drove first-round RT-PCR of the TCR CDR3.

The J gene is TRBJ2-5, the V gene TRBV28; tentatively, D is TRBD2 (5 bases). The clonotype was recovered from a woman aged 18-30 years with Graves disease. Here the sequenced sample was peripheral blood mononuclear cells (PBMCs), taken at new diagnosis, from a patient treated with antithyroid drugs. In nucleotides, the CDR3 is TGTGCCAGCAGTTCGTCAGGACTGGGGAAAGAGACCCAGTACTTC. Residues: CASSSSGLGKETQYF.